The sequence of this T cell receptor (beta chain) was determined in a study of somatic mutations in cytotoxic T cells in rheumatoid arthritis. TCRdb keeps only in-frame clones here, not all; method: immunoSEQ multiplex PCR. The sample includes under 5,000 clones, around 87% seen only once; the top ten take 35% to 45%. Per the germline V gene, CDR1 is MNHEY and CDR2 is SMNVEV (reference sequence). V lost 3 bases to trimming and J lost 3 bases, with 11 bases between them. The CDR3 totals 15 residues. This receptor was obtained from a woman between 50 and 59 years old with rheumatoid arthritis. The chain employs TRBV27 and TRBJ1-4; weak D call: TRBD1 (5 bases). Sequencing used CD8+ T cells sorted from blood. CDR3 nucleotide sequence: TGTGCCAGCAGTTTGGCGGGGCAGCCTAATGAAAAACTGTTTTTT. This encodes CASSLAGQPNEKLFF. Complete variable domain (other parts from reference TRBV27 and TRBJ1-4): EAQVTQNPRYLITVTGKKLTVTCSQNMNHEYMSWYRQDPGLGLRQIYYSMNVEVTDKGDVPEGYKVSRKEKRNFPLILESPSPNQTSLYFCASSLAGQPNEKLFFGSGTQLSVL.